This T cell receptor (beta chain) was found in a study of graft-versus-host responses after intestinal transplantation. Study information: Transplant recipients had multivisceral, liver-intestinal, or isolated intestinal grafts. Study-level points and caveats: Recipient-marrow GvH clones were detected, some having first appeared in ileum or blood.

Trimming pared 1 base from V and 2 bases from J, leaving 14 bases between. The CDR3 contains 16 residues. The germline V gene encodes CDR1 SGHDT and CDR2 YYEEEE. Intraepithelial lymphocytes and lamina propria lymphocytes were released through processing of graft tissue. This clone was found a few times. What it binds is not known. The data were produced by immunoSEQ multiplex PCR, yet TCRdb's version contains in-frame clones alone and is incomplete. The repertoire holds around 4,900 clones, with 65% to 80% as singletons. This TCR derives from a human patient who received an intestinal transplant, so some T cells may come from the graft donor. The chain employs TRBV5-6 and TRBJ2-3, with a weak D call TRBD1 (5 bases). The sequencing here drew on ileum tissue, taken about 18 weeks after intestinal transplantation. Here the CDR3 reads CASSLRGGSVTDTQYF. Here the CDR3 DNA reads TGTGCCAGCAGCTTGAGGGGCGGCAGTGTCACAGATACGCAGTATTTT.